This T cell receptor beta chain was identified during a study of regulatory T cells in long-lasting Graves disease. This clonotype was detected ten times or more. The time point: newly diagnosed GD, antithyroid drugs for less than 3 months. From PBMCs, RNA was extracted and then used to make the TCR library. With iRepertoire HTBI primers and Arm-PCR of CDR3 regions, TCR beta libraries were built. TCRdb reprocessed the multiplex PCR reads via MiXCR and lists one record per CDR3 protein. The profile shows 400,000 to 550,000 distinct CDR3 sequences, around 15% of them singletons. Germline values: CDR1 MDHEN, CDR2 SYDVKM. The CDR3 has 18 residues. The V gene end was trimmed by 1 base and the J gene end by 3 bases; junction bases not matched to a gene: 12. These data are also associated with another study on T cells in Graves' hyperthyroidism and ophthalmopathy.

This receptor was taken from a woman younger than 30 with Graves disease. The chain couples TRBV28 to TRBJ1-3; TRBD1 matches at 7 bases. Source: peripheral blood mononuclear cells (PBMCs), taken at new diagnosis, from a patient treated with antithyroid drugs. The CDR3 region has the DNA TGTGCCAGCAGTTTATTTCAGGCGGGAGGGGGCGATGGAAACACCATATATTTT. Translated, it gives CASSLFQAGGGDGNTIYF.